The clone carrying this T cell receptor beta chain was seen a handful of times. This sample is part of a study of T cells in Graves' hyperthyroidism and ophthalmopathy. As for the study in general: Any treatment followed the collection of peripheral blood at initial diagnosis.

Amplification targeted TCR beta CDR3 regions from RNA transcripts. A first-round RT-PCR of the TCR CDR3 used the HTBI primer set. TCRdb processed the multiplex PCR reads anew with MiXCR; each CDR3 protein has one entry. The sample has some 550,000 distinct CDR3 sequences; about a fifth are singletons. Germline V CDR1 and CDR2: MGHRA, YSYEKL. The CDR3 runs to 15 residues. Trimming cost V 0 bases and J 9 bases; bases outside gene matches: 11. Stable hyperthyroidism: no ophthalmopathy progression over 18 months of follow-up. Diagnostic decisions used clinical symptoms, serum thyroxine and TRAb, thyroid ultrasound and orbital computed tomography. PBMCs came from around 9.7 ml fresh peripheral blood.

This receptor was taken from a man younger than 35 with Graves' hyperthyroidism. Sample: blood. The V call is TRBV4-1, the J call TRBJ2-7; 7 bases fit TRBD1. This CDR3 reads CASSQDHGTAGGQYF. The CDR3 DNA is TGCGCCAGCAGCCAAGATCATGGGACAGCCGGCGGGCAGTACTTC.